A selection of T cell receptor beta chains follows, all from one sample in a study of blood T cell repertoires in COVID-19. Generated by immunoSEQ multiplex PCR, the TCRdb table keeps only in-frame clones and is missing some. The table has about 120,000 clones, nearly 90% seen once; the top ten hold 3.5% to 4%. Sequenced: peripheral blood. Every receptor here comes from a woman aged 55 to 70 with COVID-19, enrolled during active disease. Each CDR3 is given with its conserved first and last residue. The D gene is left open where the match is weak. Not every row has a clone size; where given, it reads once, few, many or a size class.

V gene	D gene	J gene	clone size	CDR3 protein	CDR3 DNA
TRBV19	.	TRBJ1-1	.	CASRSTEAFF	TGTGCCAGTAGGAGCACTGAAGCTTTCTTT
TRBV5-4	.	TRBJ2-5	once	CASSSAGAQETQYF	TGTGCCAGCAGCTCTGCGGGGGCACAAGAGACCCAGTACTTC
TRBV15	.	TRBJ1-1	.	CATSRDRQENTEAFF	TGTGCCACCAGCAGAGATCGACAGGAGAACACTGAAGCTTTCTTT
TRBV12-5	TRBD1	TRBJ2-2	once	CASRGQGPLNTGELFF	TGTGCTAGTCGCGGACAGGGCCCTTTGAACACCGGGGAGCTGTTTTTT
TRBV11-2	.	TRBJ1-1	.	CASSPRMGVTEAFF	TGTGCCAGCAGCCCCAGAATGGGAGTCACTGAAGCTTTCTTT
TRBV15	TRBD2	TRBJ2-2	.	CATSRERGGAPGELFF	TGTGCCACCAGCAGGGAACGCGGGGGGGCTCCCGGGGAGCTGTTTTTT
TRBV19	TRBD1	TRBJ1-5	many	CASTRGDRGNQPQHF	TGTGCCAGCACGAGGGGTGACAGGGGAAATCAGCCCCAGCATTTT
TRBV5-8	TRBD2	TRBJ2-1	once	CASSLAGAGGLHSGEQFF	TGTGCCAGCAGCTTGGCCGGGGCGGGGGGGCTCCATTCAGGTGAGCAGTTCTTC
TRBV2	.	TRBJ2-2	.	CASIWQTNTGELFF	TGTGCCAGCATTTGGCAGACGAACACCGGGGAGCTGTTTTTT
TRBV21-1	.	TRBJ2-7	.	CASSTSGGPPYEQYF	TGTGCCAGCAGCACTAGCGGGGGGCCCCCCTACGAGCAGTACTTC
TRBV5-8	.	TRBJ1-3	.	CASSPRVAGNTIYF	TGTGCCAGCAGCCCGAGGGTTGCGGGAAACACCATATATTTT
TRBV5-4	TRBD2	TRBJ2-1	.	CASSWGGGGINNEQFF	TGTGCCAGCAGCTGGGGCGGCGGGGGGATTAACAATGAGCAGTTCTTC
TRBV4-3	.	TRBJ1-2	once	CASSQEPRDSYGYTF	TGCGCCAGCAGCCAAGAGCCCCGAGACAGCTATGGCTACACCTTC
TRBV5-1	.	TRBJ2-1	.	CASRRTGGDNEQFF	TGCGCCAGCAGGAGGACAGGCGGGGACAATGAGCAGTTCTTC
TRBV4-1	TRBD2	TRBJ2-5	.	CASSQKGGGPLQETQYF	TGCGCCAGCAGCCAAAAGGGCGGGGGGCCCCTCCAAGAGACCCAGTACTTC
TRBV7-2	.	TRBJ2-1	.	CASSLLGGAVRYNEQFF	TGTGCCAGCAGCTTACTTGGGGGGGCAGTACGGTACAATGAGCAGTTCTTC
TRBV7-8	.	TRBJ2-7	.	CASSLPSGFDEQYF	TGTGCCAGCAGCTTACCCTCAGGGTTCGACGAGCAGTACTTC
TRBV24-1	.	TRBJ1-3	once	CATSDMKPTGAGNTIYF	TGTGCCACCAGTGATATGAAACCGACAGGCGCTGGAAACACCATATATTTT
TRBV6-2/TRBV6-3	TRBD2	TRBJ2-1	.	CASSSSGGRAYNEQFF	TGTGCCAGCAGCTCTAGCGGGGGGAGAGCCTACAATGAGCAGTTCTTC
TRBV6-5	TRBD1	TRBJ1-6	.	CASSTGDRATPLHF	TGTGCCAGCAGTACGGGGGACAGGGCAACACCCCTCCACTTT
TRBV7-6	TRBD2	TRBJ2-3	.	CASRDGLSGGAPQYF	TGTGCCAGCAGAGACGGCCTTAGCGGGGGGGCTCCGCAGTATTTT